The 8 T cell receptor beta chains given below trace back to one sample, sequenced in a study of blood T cell repertoires in COVID-19. Using immunoSEQ multiplex PCR, the repertoire was profiled, and TCRdb retains in-frame clones only, with some absent. Here the sample spans 95,000 to 100,000 clones, around 80% being singletons. Sequenced material: peripheral blood. These receptors were collected from a human donor in a cohort sampled during active COVID-19.

The V and J genes are TRBV6-5 and TRBJ2-5; D may be TRBD1 (5 bases). V dropped 7 bases and J dropped 1 base, with 13 bases sitting between them. Germline-derived CDR1 and CDR2 are MNHEY and SVGAGI. The CDR3 runs 14 residues. This CDR3 reads CASKKGQTQETQYF. CDR3 coding DNA: TGTGCCAGCAAAAAGGGGCAGACCCAAGAGACCCAGTACTTC.

This rearrangement joins TRBV6-2 or TRBV6-3 to TRBJ2-3; 9 bases align to TRBD2. The CDR3 consists of 17 residues. With 1 base clipped from V and 3 bases from J, the junction kept 8 bases outside the gene matches. From germline, CDR1 is MNHEY and CDR2 SVGEGT. The CDR3 loop is CASSYYGAGGVTDTQYF. The CDR3 DNA reads as TGTGCCAGCAGTTACTACGGAGCGGGGGGTGTTACAGATACGCAGTATTTT.

The chain carries TRBV5-1 and TRBJ1-4; D is unclear. Per the germline V gene, CDR1 is SGHRS and CDR2 is YFSETQ. With 3 bases removed from V and 4 bases from J, the gap between germline ends came to 7 bases. There are 13 residues in the CDR3. The CDR3 sequence is CASSSPLNEKLFF. The CDR3 nucleotides read TGCGCCAGCAGCTCCCCCCTTAATGAAAAACTGTTTTTT. Full variable domain (outside the CDR3, taken from reference TRBV5-1 and TRBJ1-4): KAGVTQTPRYLIKTRGQQVTLSCSPISGHRSVSWYQQTPGQGLQFLFEYFSETQRNKGNFPGRFSGRQFSNSRSEMNVSTLELGDSALYLCASSSPLNEKLFFGSGTQLSVL.

V usage is TRBV7-8 and J usage is TRBJ2-7; the D gene is possibly TRBD1 (5 bases). This CDR3 has 15 amino acids. V lost 1 base and J 1 base, leaving 11 bases between the germline ends. Germline V gene data show CDR1 as SGHVS and CDR2 as FQNEAQ. CDR3 loop: CASSLGQGHSYEQYF. CDR3 nucleotides: TGTGCCAGCAGCTTAGGGCAGGGCCATTCCTACGAGCAGTACTTC.

This sequence joins TRBV5-1 and TRBJ2-7; 7 bases match TRBD1. Unmatched junction bases numbered 7, after V lost 3 bases and J lost 1 base. The V gene's germline CDR1 is SGHRS and CDR2 YFSETQ. The CDR3 length is 15 residues. This CDR3 is CASSSRQGASYEQYF. For the CDR3, the DNA is TGCGCCAGCAGCTCGAGACAGGGTGCGTCCTACGAGCAGTACTTC.

This clone has just one count. This chain uses TRBV28 with TRBJ2-7; D is unresolved. The CDR3 extends over 12 amino acids. Germline V lookup: CDR1 MDHEN, CDR2 SYDVKM. V gave up 4 bases and J gave up 4 bases, with 8 bases separating them. DNA of the CDR3: TGTGCCAGCAGTTCCCCTCCTTACGAGCAGTACTTC. It is translated as CASSSPPYEQYF.

The chain uses TRBV18 and TRBJ2-7; 8 bases align to TRBD1. With V trimmed by 3 bases and J by 2 bases, 3 bases remained unmatched. This CDR3 has 14 amino acids. The germline V gene has CDR1 KGHSH and CDR2 LQKENI. The CDR3 bases are TGTGCCAGCTCACCGGGACAGGTACCCTACGAGCAGTACTTC. It codes for CASSPGQVPYEQYF.

V and J are TRBV19 and TRBJ1-2; TRBD1 is a possible D gene (5 bases). Germline V gives CDR1 LNHDA, CDR2 SQIVND (reference sequence). CDR3 length equals 15 residues. V lost 5 bases and J 7 bases, leaving 20 bases between the germline ends. CDR3 sequence: CASSYWDSRRSGYTF. The CDR3 DNA sequence: TGTGCCAGTAGTTACTGGGACTCTAGACGAAGTGGCTACACCTTC.